The 18 T cell receptor beta chains below were found in one sample sequenced in a study of identifying expanded T cells in peripheral blood. Libraries were prepared by immunoSEQ multiplex PCR; TCRdb keeps only in-frame clonotypes and omits some of them. This sample has about 120,000 clones, with approximately 80% found just once. Sequencing input: blood. Receptors were obtained from a person aged 18-70 years in good health.

This chain connects TRBV4-3 to TRBJ2-5, with 7 bases identical to TRBD1. The length of the CDR3 is 15 residues. V trimming: 4 bases; J trimming: 2 bases; junction bases outside the gene matches: 7. Germline assignment: CDR1 LGHNA and CDR2 YSLEER. Here the CDR3 reads CASSPSWDSQETQYF. Here the CDR3 DNA reads TGCGCCAGCAGCCCGAGTTGGGACAGTCAAGAGACCCAGTACTTC.

The chain joins TRBV5-1 to TRBJ1-4; possibly TRBD1 for D (5 bases). Germline V lookup: CDR1 SGHRS, CDR2 YFSETQ. The CDR3 consists of 14 residues. The V and J ends lost 0 bases and 7 bases respectively, with 10 bases between them. CDR3 region: CASSLEGNGEKLFF. The CDR3 region has the DNA TGCGCCAGCAGCTTGGAGGGGAATGGTGAAAAACTGTTTTTT.

The chain couples TRBV4-3 to TRBJ1-1; D ambiguous. The CDR3 has 13 amino acids. Per the germline V gene, CDR1 is LGHNA and CDR2 is YSLEER. V shed 4 bases and J shed 6 bases, with 12 bases lying between them. DNA of the CDR3: TGCGCCAGCAGCCCGGGTAGCTATGCTGAAGCTTTCTTT. The encoded protein is CASSPGSYAEAFF.

The chain is built from TRBV18 and TRBJ1-1; D call uncertain. In germline, CDR1 is KGHSH, CDR2 LQKENI. This CDR3 is 15 amino acids long. The V end lost 0 bases, the J end lost 1 base, and 9 bases lay between the germline ends. The CDR3 sequence: CASSPPLAGNTEAFF. For the CDR3, the DNA is TGTGCCAGCTCACCACCGCTCGCGGGGAACACTGAAGCTTTCTTT.

The chain has TRBV5-1 and TRBJ2-3; 8 nucleotides line up with TRBD1. The germline gives CDR1 SGHRS, CDR2 YFSETQ. CDR3 size: 15 residues. The ends lost 2 bases at V and 2 bases at J; junction bases unmatched: 4. In nucleotides, the CDR3 is TGCGCCAGCAGCTTCAGGGACAGGCTCACAGATACGCAGTATTTT. Amino acid sequence: CASSFRDRLTDTQYF.

The chain links TRBV18 to TRBJ2-7; D gene uncertain. The CDR3 length is 12 residues. Germline V lookup: CDR1 KGHSH, CDR2 LQKENI. The V end was cut by 6 bases, the J end by 3 bases, with 9 bases between. The CDR3 DNA reads TGTGCCAGCTCGGCAGTGAGCTACGAGCAGTACTTC. This sequence encodes CASSAVSYEQYF.

A single count supports this clone. This rearrangement joins TRBV6-1 to TRBJ2-3, with TRBD2 matching 10 bases. V shed 3 bases, J shed 6 bases, and the junction held 12 bases outside the gene matches. Germline V gene sequence: CDR1 MNHNS, CDR2 SASEGT. This CDR3 spans 17 amino acids. CDR3 DNA: TGTGCCAGCAGTGACACCGGAGCGGGGGGGCCGGATGATACGCAGTATTTT. This gives the protein CASSDTGAGGPDDTQYF.

The chain combines TRBV19 with TRBJ2-7; 7 bases line up with TRBD2. CDR1 LNHDA and CDR2 SQIVND come from the germline V gene (reference sequence). With 4 bases clipped from V and 0 bases from J, the junction kept 3 bases outside the gene matches. The CDR3 is 14 amino acids. In DNA, the CDR3 is TGTGCCAGTAGTAAGCGGGATAGCTCCTACGAGCAGTACTTC. It translates to CASSKRDSSYEQYF.

This clone was seen just once. The rearrangement links TRBV5-6 to TRBJ1-4; 7 bases align to TRBD1. The CDR3 covers 13 residues. The V gene's germline CDR1 is SGHDT and CDR2 YYEEEE. Trimming removed 3 bases from V and 7 bases from J; junction bases left unmatched: 3. CDR3 sequence reads: CASSWGTVEKLFF. The DNA for the CDR3 is TGTGCCAGCAGCTGGGGGACAGTTGAAAAACTGTTTTTT.

The genes are TRBV11-3 and TRBJ1-3; unclear D gene. Per germline, CDR1 SGHNT and CDR2 YENEEA. The CDR3 is made up of 15 amino acids. The germline V and J ends were trimmed by 3 bases and 0 bases, with 9 bases remaining between them. The CDR3 loop is CASSLEQISGNTIYF. Written as DNA, the CDR3 is TGTGCCAGCAGCTTGGAACAGATCTCTGGAAACACCATATATTTT.

The genes are TRBV7-2 and TRBJ2-3; D may be TRBD2 (7 bases). There are 14 residues in the CDR3. The ends were cut back, 5 bases at V and 5 bases at J, with 14 bases in the middle. CDR1 is SGHTA, CDR2 FQGNSA, per germline. CDR3 bases: TGTGCCAGCAGCCTGTGGGGGGGGCGAGATACGCAGTATTTT. It yields the protein CASSLWGGRDTQYF.

A note on this clone: Distinct nucleotide sequences in the sample also encode this CDR3. The CDR3: CASSVTGNSPLHF. CDR3 nucleotide sequence: TGTGCCAGCAGCGTCACAGGGAATTCACCCCTCCACTTT. The rearrangement uses TRBV9 and TRBJ1-6; the D gene is possibly TRBD1 (6 bases). CDR1 is SGDLS, CDR2 YYNGEE, per germline. The CDR3 spans 13 residues. Trimming cost V 2 bases and J 7 bases, with 7 bases left between them.

Written as DNA, the CDR3 is TGTGCCAGCAGTGAAAGACAGGGGTTGGATGGCTACACCTTC. Its protein is CASSERQGLDGYTF. The rearrangement links TRBV6-1 to TRBJ1-2; 8 bases fit TRBD1. The CDR3 runs to 14 residues. Germline V lookup: CDR1 MNHNS, CDR2 SASEGT. The V gene end was trimmed by 2 bases and the J gene end by 6 bases; junction bases not matched to a gene: 5.

This clone was counted between two and nine times. CDR3 sequence reads: CASSRQGAGDYGYTF. The CDR3 region has the DNA TGTGCCAGCAGCAGACAGGGGGCGGGGGACTATGGCTACACCTTC. The chain carries TRBV2 and TRBJ1-2; 10 nucleotides line up with TRBD1. The length of the CDR3 is 15 residues. The V segment lost 6 bases and the J segment 3 bases; nucleotides outside the gene matches: 7. Germline CDR1 SNHLY, CDR2 FYNNEI.

The V call is TRBV18, the J call TRBJ2-7, with 7 bases aligning to TRBD1. After removal of 6 bases from V and 2 bases from J, the junction contained 10 bases not matched to a gene. The germline V gene encodes CDR1 KGHSH and CDR2 LQKENI. The CDR3 extends over 15 amino acids. Here the CDR3 DNA reads TGTGCCAGCTCCCCGGGACAGCCAAGAACCTACGAGCAGTACTTC. Amino acid sequence: CASSPGQPRTYEQYF.

This chain links TRBV4-3 with TRBJ2-2, with D perhaps matching TRBD2 (6 bases). Trimming stripped 0 bases from V and 6 bases from J, with 14 bases between. CDR3 length: 16 residues. The germline V gene encodes CDR1 LGHNA and CDR2 YSLEER. The CDR3 DNA reads TGCGCCAGCAGCCAAGACTCTAGCGTACCTTCCGGGGAGCTGTTTTTT. This sequence encodes CASSQDSSVPSGELFF.

This rearrangement joins TRBV30 to TRBJ1-5; D is unresolved. V was shortened by 0 bases and J by 3 bases, with 9 bases between the two germline ends. Germline CDR1 GTSNPN, CDR2 SVGIG (reference sequence). This CDR3 has 14 amino acids. The CDR3 nucleotides are TGTGCCTGGAGTGTACTGGCAGTCAATCAGCCCCAGCATTTT. This sequence encodes CAWSVLAVNQPQHF.

The rearrangement uses TRBV19 and TRBJ1-2; D gene uncertain. Trimming cost V 6 bases and J 2 bases, with 13 bases left between them. The CDR3 length is 14 residues. In germline, CDR1 is LNHDA, CDR2 SQIVND (reference sequence). The DNA for the CDR3 is TGTGCCAGTAGCCCAGGTCCCTTAAACTATGGCTACACCTTC. This translates into CASSPGPLNYGYTF.